Listed below are T cell receptor beta chains from one sample, sequenced in a study of human CD8 memory T cell subsets. TCRdb reworked the 5' RACE reads into one entry per CDR3 protein, no DNA. This sample's clone table lists thousands of distinct CDR3 sequences. The sample taken for sequencing was CD8+ T cells from PBMCs. The receptors come from a human donor in good health. The CDR3 runs from the conserved cysteine through the conserved F or W. Clone size is shown for a subset of rows, as once, few, many or a class of expanded clone.

TRBJ2-7 | - | TRBV10-2 | CASSESGRLRYEQYF
TRBJ2-2 | - | TRBV28 | CASSLATGELFF
TRBJ2-1 | - | TRBV30 | CAWSPAGYNEQFF
TRBJ2-1 | - | TRBV10-2 | CASSGERENGLHEQFF
TRBJ2-1 | - | TRBV7-6 | CASSLAGVSYNEQFF
TRBJ2-7 | - | TRBV9 | CASSASAGTTYEQYF
TRBJ2-7 | - | TRBV28 | CASSLRLGQAIVYEQYF
TRBJ2-7 | medium-sized | TRBV29-1 | CSVEGVTGAYEQYF
TRBJ2-3 | - | TRBV28 | CASSPPAYASVTDTQYF
TRBJ2-1 | - | TRBV23-1 | CASSLMDGRSYNEQFF
TRBJ1-2 | - | TRBV25-1 | CASSGDRSLTYGYTF
TRBJ2-7 | - | TRBV27 | CASRLQGAYEQYF
TRBJ2-4 | medium-sized | TRBV20-1 | CSAISLAAEVAKNIQYF
TRBJ1-6 | - | TRBV28 | CASSLGAASPLHF
TRBJ2-5 | - | TRBV5-5 | CASSLVLAGGETQYF
TRBJ2-1 | - | TRBV27 | CASSFVSGYNEQFF
TRBJ2-1 | - | TRBV20-1 | CSARDREHYNEQFF
TRBJ2-3 | - | TRBV3-1 | CASSQTRERPTDTQYF
TRBJ2-5 | - | TRBV19 | CASSIALGETQYF
TRBJ2-1 | - | TRBV6-6 | CASRTEGVYNEQFF
TRBJ2-5 | - | TRBV5-1 | CASSLYYKRETQYF
TRBJ2-2 | - | TRBV2 | CASLNTSGRGELFF
TRBJ2-7 | - | TRBV28 | CASSSRILLEQYF
TRBJ2-7 | - | TRBV27 | CASSPDGGGLPSYEQYF
TRBJ2-1 | large | TRBV10-1 | CASSESRLALDNEQFF
TRBJ2-2 | - | TRBV29-1 | CSVGGSTTGELFF
TRBJ2-1 | - | TRBV12-3/TRBV12-4 | CASSYFGGVNNEQFF
TRBJ2-2 | - | TRBV7-9 | CASSSSLARNTGELFF
TRBJ2-2 | - | TRBV7-6 | CASSPYSGYTGELFF
TRBJ2-3 | - | TRBV28 | CASSHHATSTDTQYF
TRBJ2-2 | medium-sized | TRBV2 | CASRDTSGRATGELFF
TRBJ2-2 | - | TRBV19 | CASSPSPNTGELFF
TRBJ1-1 | medium-sized | TRBV7-9 | CASTPTVNTEAFF
TRBJ2-1 | - | TRBV28 | CASRAREGYNEQFF
TRBJ2-7 | - | TRBV29-1 | CSVIWTAYYEQYF
TRBJ2-3 | medium-sized | TRBV29-1 | CSAEGYEGTDTQYF
TRBJ2-2 | - | TRBV7-2 | CASSLEGGLGNTGELFF
TRBJ2-1 | - | TRBV5-5 | CASSSTVTSGRGTHNEQFF
TRBJ2-3 | large | TRBV28 | CASSFLAGTDTQYF
TRBJ2-5 | - | TRBV6-5 | CASSYAPLAGGQETQYF
TRBJ2-5 | - | TRBV28 | CASSFSREKMETQYF
TRBJ2-1 | - | TRBV20-1 | CSVERGGHNEQFF
TRBJ2-5 | - | TRBV5-1 | CASSSGQPTETQYF
TRBJ2-1 | - | TRBV4-1 | CASRLDLAGGLNEQFF
TRBJ2-7 | medium-sized | TRBV28 | CASSEGLRPYEQYF
TRBJ2-1 | - | TRBV6-6 | CASSYSRPGSGEQFF